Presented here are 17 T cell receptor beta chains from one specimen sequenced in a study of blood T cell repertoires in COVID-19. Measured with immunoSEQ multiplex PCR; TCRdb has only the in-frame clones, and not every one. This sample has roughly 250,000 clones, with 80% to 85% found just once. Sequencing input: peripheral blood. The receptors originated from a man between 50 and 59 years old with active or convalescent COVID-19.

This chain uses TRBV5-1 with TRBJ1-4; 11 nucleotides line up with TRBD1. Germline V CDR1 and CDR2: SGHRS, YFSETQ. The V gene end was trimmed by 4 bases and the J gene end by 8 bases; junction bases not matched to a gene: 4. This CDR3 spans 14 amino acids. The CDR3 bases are TGCGCCAGCAGCCCCCGGACAGGGGGCGAAAAACTGTTTTTT. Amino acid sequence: CASSPRTGGEKLFF.

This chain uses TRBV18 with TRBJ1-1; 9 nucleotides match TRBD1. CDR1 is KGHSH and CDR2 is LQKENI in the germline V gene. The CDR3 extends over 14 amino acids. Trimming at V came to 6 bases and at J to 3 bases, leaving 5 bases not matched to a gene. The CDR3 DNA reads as TGTGCCAGCTCTCTCAGACAGGGGGACACTGAAGCTTTCTTT. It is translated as CASSLRQGDTEAFF.

The CDR3 sequence is CASSSPRQGARNEQFF. CDR3 sequence (DNA): TGTGCCAGCAGTTCCCCACGCCAGGGGGCTAGGAATGAGCAGTTCTTC. The chain couples TRBV27 to TRBJ2-1; 8 bases fit TRBD1. J lost 7 bases, V lost 4 bases, and 12 bases had no gene match. The V gene's germline CDR1 is MNHEY and CDR2 SMNVEV (reference sequence). The CDR3 spans 16 residues.

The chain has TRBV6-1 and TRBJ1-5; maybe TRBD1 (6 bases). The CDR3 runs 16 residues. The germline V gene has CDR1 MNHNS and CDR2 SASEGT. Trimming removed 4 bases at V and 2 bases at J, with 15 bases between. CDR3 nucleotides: TGTGCCAGCAGTGCCCTAGGGGGTCTCGGCAATCAGCCCCAGCATTTT. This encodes CASSALGGLGNQPQHF.

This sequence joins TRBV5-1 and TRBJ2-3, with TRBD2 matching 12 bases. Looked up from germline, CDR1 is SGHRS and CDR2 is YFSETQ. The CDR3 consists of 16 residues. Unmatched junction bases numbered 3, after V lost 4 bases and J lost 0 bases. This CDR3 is CASSDGTSGSTDTQYF. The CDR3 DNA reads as TGCGCCAGCAGCGACGGGACTAGCGGGAGCACAGATACGCAGTATTTT.

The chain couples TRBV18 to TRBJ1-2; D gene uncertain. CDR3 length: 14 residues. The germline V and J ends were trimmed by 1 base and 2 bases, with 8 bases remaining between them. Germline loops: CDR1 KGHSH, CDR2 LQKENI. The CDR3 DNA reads TGTGCCAGCTCACCACTCGACAAAAACTATGGCTACACCTTC. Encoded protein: CASSPLDKNYGYTF.

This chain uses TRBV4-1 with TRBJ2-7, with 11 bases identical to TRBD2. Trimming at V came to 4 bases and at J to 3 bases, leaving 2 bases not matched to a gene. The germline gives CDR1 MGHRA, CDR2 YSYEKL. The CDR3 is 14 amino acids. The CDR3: CASSLLAGDYEQYF. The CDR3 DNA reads TGCGCCAGCAGCCTACTAGCGGGGGACTACGAGCAGTACTTC.

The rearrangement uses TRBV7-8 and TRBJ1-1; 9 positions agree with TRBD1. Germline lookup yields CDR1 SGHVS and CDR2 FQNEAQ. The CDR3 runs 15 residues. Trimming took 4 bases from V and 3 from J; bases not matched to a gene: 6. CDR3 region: CASSSGQGRDTEAFF. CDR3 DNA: TGTGCCAGCAGCTCGGGACAGGGTAGGGACACTGAAGCTTTCTTT.

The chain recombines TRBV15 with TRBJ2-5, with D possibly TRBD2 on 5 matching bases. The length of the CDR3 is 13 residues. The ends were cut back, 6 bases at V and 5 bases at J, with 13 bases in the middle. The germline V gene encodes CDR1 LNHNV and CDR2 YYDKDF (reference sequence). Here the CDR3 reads CATSNSVMETQYF. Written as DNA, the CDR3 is TGTGCCACCAGTAATAGCGTAATGGAGACCCAGTACTTC. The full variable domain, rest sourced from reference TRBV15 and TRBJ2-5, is DAMVIQNPRYQVTQFGKPVTLSCSQTLNHNVMYWYQQKSSQAPKLLFHYYDKDFNNEADTPDNFQSRRPNTSFCFLDIRSPGLGDTAMYLCATSNSVMETQYFGPGTRLLVL.

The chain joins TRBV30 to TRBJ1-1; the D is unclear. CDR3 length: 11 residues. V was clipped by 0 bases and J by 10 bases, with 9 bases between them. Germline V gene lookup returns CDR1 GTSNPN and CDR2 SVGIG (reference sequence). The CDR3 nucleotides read TGTGCCTGGAGTGTACTCCTTGGAGCTTTCTTT. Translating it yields CAWSVLLGAFF.

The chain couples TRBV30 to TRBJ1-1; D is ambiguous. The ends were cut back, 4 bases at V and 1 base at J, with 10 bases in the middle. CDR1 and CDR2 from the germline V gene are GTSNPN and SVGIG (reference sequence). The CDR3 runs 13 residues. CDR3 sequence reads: CAWKEAGNTEAFF. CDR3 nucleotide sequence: TGTGCCTGGAAAGAAGCGGGGAACACTGAAGCTTTCTTT.

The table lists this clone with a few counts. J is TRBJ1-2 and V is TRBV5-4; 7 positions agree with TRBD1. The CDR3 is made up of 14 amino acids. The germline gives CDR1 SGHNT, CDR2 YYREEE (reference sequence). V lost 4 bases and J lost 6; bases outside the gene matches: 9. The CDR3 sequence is CASSPTGAIHGYTF. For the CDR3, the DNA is TGTGCCAGCAGCCCCACAGGGGCCATCCATGGCTACACCTTC.

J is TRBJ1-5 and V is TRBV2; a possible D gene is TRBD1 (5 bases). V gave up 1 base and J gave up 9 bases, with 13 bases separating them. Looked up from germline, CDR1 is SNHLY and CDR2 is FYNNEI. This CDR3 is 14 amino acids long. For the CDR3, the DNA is TGTGCCAGCAGTGAAGTAGGGCAGGGTGGGCCCCAGCATTTT. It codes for CASSEVGQGGPQHF.

Here the CDR3 reads CASSLVSGQGSNEKLFF. In DNA form, the CDR3 reads TGTGCCAGCAGCTTGGTTTCCGGACAGGGCTCTAATGAAAAACTGTTTTTT. The chain couples TRBV5-6 to TRBJ1-4; 8 bases are shared with TRBD1. Germline-derived CDR1 and CDR2 are SGHDT and YYEEEE. This CDR3 comprises 17 residues. V was pared by 0 bases and J by 3 bases, with 7 bases of the junction left unmatched.

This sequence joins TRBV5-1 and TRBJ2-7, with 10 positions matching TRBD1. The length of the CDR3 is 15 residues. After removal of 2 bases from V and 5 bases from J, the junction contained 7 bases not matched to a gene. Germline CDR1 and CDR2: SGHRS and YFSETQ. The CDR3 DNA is TGCGCCAGCAGCTTTCAGGGACAGGGGATAAACGAGCAGTACTTC. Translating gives CASSFQGQGINEQYF.

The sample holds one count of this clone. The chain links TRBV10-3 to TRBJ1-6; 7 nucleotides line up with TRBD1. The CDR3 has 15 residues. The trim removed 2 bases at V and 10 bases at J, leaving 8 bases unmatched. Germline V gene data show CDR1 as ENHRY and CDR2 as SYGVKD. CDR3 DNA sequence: TGTGCCATCAGTGAGCAAACAGGGGTAGCCTCACCCCTCCACTTT. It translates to CAISEQTGVASPLHF.

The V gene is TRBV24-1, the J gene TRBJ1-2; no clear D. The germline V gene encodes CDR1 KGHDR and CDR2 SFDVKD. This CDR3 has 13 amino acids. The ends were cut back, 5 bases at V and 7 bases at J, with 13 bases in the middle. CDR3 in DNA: TGTGCCACCAGTGCAGCGGGTTTCTTTGGCTACACCTTC. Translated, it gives CATSAAGFFGYTF.